This T cell receptor (beta chain) originates from a study of tumor-infiltrating lymphocytes in oesophageal squamous cell carcinoma. This clonotype was observed many times. Trimming took off 8 bases at V and 6 bases at J, with 16 bases between the two ends. The CDR3 is made up of 14 amino acids. Germline V gene data show CDR1 as MRHNA and CDR2 as SNTAGT. Via MiXCR, TCRdb re-called the PCR reads, giving one row per CDR3 protein. The sample lists around 20,000 distinct CDR3 sequences; around two fifths were seen once. Material for sequencing was esophageal tumor tissue. This receptor was taken from a male donor with esophageal squamous cell carcinoma. The V and J genes are TRBV6-4 and TRBJ2-2; D is unresolved. The chain's CDR3 is CASSKESVSGELFF. The CDR3 DNA reads TGTGCCAGCTCCAAAGAGAGTGTCTCCGGGGAGCTGTTTTTT.